This T cell receptor (beta chain) derives from a study of glioma-infiltrating T cells after dendritic cell vaccination. Study at large: Patients had newly diagnosed or recurrent glioblastoma and received dendritic cell vaccines.

This table comes from immunoSEQ multiplex PCR, and its TCRdb copy is limited to in-frame clones, with some not included. The data hold about 82,000 clones, with 70% to 90% observed a single time. In regard to this clone: The sample carries other DNA sequences with the same CDR3.

The germline V and J ends were trimmed by 0 bases and 3 bases, with 8 bases remaining between them. The CDR3 runs to 14 residues. From germline, CDR1 is MNHEY and CDR2 SVGAGI. Sample: blood, taken before dendritic cell vaccination. This TCR came from a human donor with glioblastoma. This chain uses TRBV6-5 with TRBJ1-1; TRBD1 is a possible D gene (5 bases). CDR3 coding DNA: TGTGCCAGCAGTTACTCCGGGGGGGACACTGAAGCTTTCTTT. Translated, it gives CASSYSGGDTEAFF.